This TCR beta chain was observed in a study of blood T cell repertoires in COVID-19. Study summary: Both acute and convalescent COVID-19 samples were obtained from the United States, Italy and Spain. The analysed material was cDNA or gDNA that came from T cells, B-cell-depleted T cells, or PBMCs.

How the authors handled the data: Reference gene primer amplification yielded estimated nucleated cell counts. This table comes from immunoSEQ multiplex PCR, and its TCRdb copy is limited to in-frame clones, with some not included. V and J calls and clone size are given by that table; D and trimming were obtained from the DNA. The sample holds about 46,000 clones, 88% seen once. This TCR derives from a human donor with active COVID-19. The donor label of this sample is uncertain. Specimen: peripheral blood.

The CDR3 coding sequence is TGTGCCAGCAGCCGAGCATCAGAGGGGGCGGGGGAAAAACTGTTTTTT. Its protein product is CASSRASEGAGEKLFF. This rearrangement joins TRBV5-4 to TRBJ1-4; TRBD1 agrees at 7 bases. V was clipped by 4 bases and J by 8 bases; unmatched bases: 14. The CDR3 sequence is 16 residues long. Germline CDR1 SGHNT, CDR2 YYREEE (reference sequence).